This T cell receptor (beta chain) was profiled in a study of early T cells in non-severe SARS-CoV-2 infection. V shed 5 bases and J shed 1 base, with 9 bases lying between them. The V gene's germline CDR1 is SGHAT and CDR2 FQNNGV. This CDR3 comprises 14 residues. MiXCR, run by TCRdb on the 5' RACE reads, gives a single entry per CDR3 protein. This sample carries around 46,000 distinct CDR3 sequences, 11% of them seen once, and the ten largest clones take around a fifth. The receptor comes from an adult who was a healthcare worker with PCR-confirmed SARS-CoV-2 infection or an uninfected control (not recorded which). This chain joins TRBV11-2 and TRBJ1-5, with unresolved D. Sequencing used whole blood. The DNA for the CDR3 is TGTGCCAGCAGCCTATCGGGGAGCAATCAGCCCCAGCATTTT. This codes for CASSLSGSNQPQHF.